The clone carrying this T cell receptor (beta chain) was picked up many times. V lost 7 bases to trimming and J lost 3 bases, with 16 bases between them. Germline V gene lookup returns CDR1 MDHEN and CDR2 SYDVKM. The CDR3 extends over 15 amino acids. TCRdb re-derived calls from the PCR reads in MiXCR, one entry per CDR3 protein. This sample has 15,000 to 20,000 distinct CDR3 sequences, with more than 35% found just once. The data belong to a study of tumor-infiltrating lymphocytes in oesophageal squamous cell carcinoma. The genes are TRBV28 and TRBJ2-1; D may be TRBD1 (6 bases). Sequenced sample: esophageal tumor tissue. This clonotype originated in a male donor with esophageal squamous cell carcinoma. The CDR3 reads CASKYPGQNYNEQFF. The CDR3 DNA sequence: TGTGCCAGCAAATACCCAGGACAGAACTACAATGAGCAGTTCTTC.